The source of this T cell receptor (beta chain) is a study of CD8 T cells in Susac syndrome. This clonotype has only one observation. The antigen is undetermined. CDR3 length: 12 amino acids. CDR1 is KGHSH, CDR2 LQKENI, per germline. Trimming took 8 bases from V and 8 from J, leaving 13 bases between them. Study outcomes and limitations: Acknowledgment was made by the study that its TCR sequencing and HLA analysis involved a relatively small number of individuals.

CD8+ and CD4+ blood T cells underwent TCR beta sequencing. Healthy donors served as the controls. They were matched for age and sex. Purification of the CD8+ and CD4+ T cells relied on negative isolation, and TEMRA cells underwent FACS enrichment. Random hexamers primed reverse transcription of roughly 0.45 to 1 ug RNA. TCRdb reanalysed the immunoSEQ multiplex PCR reads using MiXCR and keeps one entry per CDR3 protein. Here the sample spans 150,000 or so distinct CDR3 sequences, 90% to 95% being singletons. V gene TRBV18 combines with J gene TRBJ2-1, with D possibly being TRBD1 (5 bases). Sequenced: CD4+ T cells from PBMCs. The TCR sequence derives from a human donor in good health. CDR3 DNA sequence: TGTGCCAGCCTTATCCAGGGTTATGAGCAGTTCTTC. Encoded protein: CASLIQGYEQFF.